The source of this TCR beta chain is a study of spatial heterogeneity in lung cancer. Regarding the study as a whole: In tumors, expanded intratumoral alpha and beta TCR counts tracked mutation counts.

This clonotype is categorized as medium-sized. What it binds is not known. TCRdb called the 5' RACE reads again in MiXCR, with one record for every CDR3 protein. The sample includes 1,500 to 2,500 distinct CDR3 sequences, 8% to 9% of them seen just once. Germline CDR1 reads KGHSH; CDR2 reads LQKENI. V shed 6 bases and J 6 bases; nucleotides not matched to a gene: 7. This CDR3 has 14 amino acids. Time point: sample taken at primary tumor resection. Around 70 TRACERx patients with early, untreated non-small cell lung cancer donated samples. Sample: lung tumor tissue, taken at surgery. This clonotype originated in a female donor with early-stage non-small cell lung cancer. The chain carries TRBV18 and TRBJ2-2; 7 bases match TRBD1. CDR3 sequence reads: CASSADRTAGELFF. The CDR3 coding sequence is TGTGCCAGCTCCGCGGACAGGACGGCCGGGGAGCTGTTTTTT.